The source of this T cell receptor beta chain is a study of shared clonotypes between healthy human individuals. Study-wide points: Few donors limited the genetic and exposure-history diversity represented.

The CDR3 covers 12 residues. V was trimmed by 3 bases and J by 8 bases, leaving 8 bases between them. The germline CDR1 and CDR2 sequences are MNHEY and SMNVEV (reference sequence). A word on this clone: What it recognizes is unknown.

The protocol was immunoSEQ multiplex PCR, while the TCRdb copy is restricted to in-frame clones and leaves out a portion. The top ten hold more than 1.5% of the sample, which has about 710,000 clones, around four fifths seen once. The sample taken for sequencing was memory CD4+ T cells sorted from blood. The subset was: CD45RA-negative fraction. The chain joins TRBV27 to TRBJ2-1; tentative D call: TRBD2 (5 bases). The sequence was collected from a woman between 25 and 40 years old in good health. The CDR3 region has the DNA TGTGCCAGCAGTTTTCGGGATCATGAGCAGTTCTTC. The encoded protein is CASSFRDHEQFF.